Sequencing of this T cell receptor beta chain was carried out in a study of cytomegalovirus exposure and HLA in healthy donors (dated by TCRdb to about 2017). Turning to the overall study: According to an earlier analysis of around 600 of the donors, about 179 million T cells yielded some 120 million unique TCR beta sequences and approximately 280 Gb of sequence data. In an earlier analysis of 587 of the donors, high-throughput TCR beta sequencing was used to judge whether each TCR beta V gene segment behaved as functional or pseudogenic. Across about 380 genotyped donors of the cohort, an average of approximately 240,000 unique TCR beta nucleotide sequences per donor were sequenced, and roughly a sixth of those sequences were non-productive. Of the 300 to 500 genotyped donors, 80% to 90% were placed in the genetic ancestry cluster associated with self-reported Caucasian donors. Besides the first cohort of about 730 subjects, a separate validation cohort made up of 120 different subjects was used. In a later analysis, previously published TCR beta repertoires from more than 500 donors were re-analyzed and high-resolution HLA genotyping was added so that TCR occurrence patterns could be studied. Using immunosequencing, the study profiled T cell repertoires from 500 to 800 subjects and related those repertoires to cytomegalovirus serostatus. An early release that covered some 630 HLA-typed donors contained about 290 gigabases of sequencing data and tens of millions of unique TCR sequences. A later genetic analysis took genome-wide SNP genotypes for 398 of the 666 donors and used that subset as a discovery cohort. The later analysis used no new phenotypic data to find candidate immune exposures, relying instead on TCR beta sequences and their occurrence across donors. The number of typed donors differed by locus: about 620-640 for A, B, C, DRB1 and DQB1; approximately 520 for DQA1; over 600 for DPA1; and some 450 for DPB1. The aim of the study was to test whether cataloging public T cell receptors could identify signatures of past pathogen exposure. All discovery cohort repertoires had been generated using a single sequencing platform. A handful of DR-DQ haplotypes were handled as single units for association and clustering because linkage in the cohort was strong. HLA typing covered class I and class II loci at four-digit resolution. To predict cytomegalovirus infection status, the study brought together high-throughput TCR immunosequencing, statistical association of individual TCRs with disease status, and machine learning. Donor age, sex, ethnicity and CMV serostatus were compiled together with the repertoire data.

In total, 630 or so healthy bone marrow donors made up the cohort. At the time of sampling, every cohort member was nominally healthy, though immune exposures that went unrecorded were likely present. The donor tested CMV seropositive and was one of the 289 seropositive cohort members. A peripheral blood sample was collected from each donor, and TCR beta sequencing was performed on peripheral blood mononuclear cells. The Qiagen DNeasy Blood Extraction Kit was used to extract genomic DNA from the blood cell samples. CDR1 is given as SGHDT and CDR2 as YYEEEE, both from the germline V gene. The CDR3 measures 13 amino acids from cysteine to phenylalanine. Only the CDR3 portion is preserved as DNA: 39 bases, with reading frame beginning at the first base. The germline ends are 11 bases apart after V is trimmed by 6 bases and J by 2 bases. Details on this clone: The antigen this receptor binds is unknown. No base quality information exists; no much larger clone differs at one position.

Study-wide findings and limitations: In a later analysis, the rate of TCR association differed among HLA loci, with DRB1 alleles having the most associated TCRs and HLA-C alleles having the fewest. Most TCR sequences were observed very rarely across donors, whereas some public TCRs were present in many individuals. At a false discovery rate of 0.05, a later analysis linked some 18,000 TCR beta sequences to specific HLA alleles. The 87-base-pair reads could not distinguish some IMGT-functional V segments, including TRBV6-2 and TRBV6-3, so those segments were excluded. According to a later analysis, most CMV-associated TCR beta chains appeared to be HLA-restricted, and the HLA associations seemed to be driven largely by CMV exposure. An earlier analysis of around 540 of the donors showed that most TCR beta V segments appeared in productive rearrangements either about 87% or about 30% of the time, which broadly matched IMGT annotations. The study listed over 150 TCR beta chains as associated with cytomegalovirus. In a later analysis, HLA-associated TCR beta chains were found to be more clonally expanded and to have lower generation probabilities than equally common non-associated chains. Linkage disequilibrium might explain the correlated functional status among segregating V segments, but an unknown experimental factor could not be excluded. In vitro tests confirmed that a few of the cytomegalovirus-associated TCR beta chains recognize cytomegalovirus antigens. Compared with the roughly 720-donor mean, donors in an Asian-associated ancestry cluster had fewer N-insertions in productive TCRs, according to a later genetic analysis. It was suggested by the authors that the approach could potentially be generalized to other disease states and immunological phenotypes. CMV serostatus was the only immune exposure information available for the cohort. When HLA alleles, especially DR and DQ, strongly co-occurred, attributing TCR associations to individual alleles was difficult. A further reported finding was that TCR beta sequences accurately predicted the HLA-A and HLA-B alleles for most subjects in the first cohort. Because some donors lacked HLA typing at each locus, the association tests relied only on the typed subset. A later analysis reported that several top co-occurrence clusters appeared linked to parvovirus B19, influenza, CMV and Epstein-Barr virus. A later genetic analysis associated a missense DCLRE1C variant with V-gene and J-gene trimming of TCR beta chains, and an independent cohort replicated the association. The earlier analysis of 450 to 700 of the donors excluded some 15 rarely observed V segments, including chromosome 9 orphons, because counts were too low. Presence/absence analyses assumed roughly uniform sequencing depth across donors, an assumption that may not hold. Only TCR beta chains were sequenced in this cohort, and the absence of alpha or paired-chain data limited detectable features. The sequencing pipeline was judged likely to have produced a cluster of highly shared sequence variants as a technical artifact. The classifier was reported to diagnose cytomegalovirus status with high specificity and sensitivity in both the original cohort and the validation cohort.

Library construction relied on the immunoSEQ multiplex PCR assay. For the multiplex PCR, a mixture combining 60 forward primers for TCR Vbeta segments and 13 reverse primers for TCR Jbeta segments was used. The CDR3 region of rearranged TCR beta genes was amplified from genomic DNA with a multiplex PCR assay. The amplified TCR beta libraries were sequenced on the Illumina HiSeq System as 87-base-pair reads. The authors processed their data as follows. A later analysis tallied roughly 78 million unique TCR beta chains across the 600 to 700 repertoires, and about 12 million of those chains were shared by two or more donors. Raw reads were error-corrected and collapsed into unique sequences with a nearest-neighbor algorithm that merged closely related sequences to remove PCR and sequencing errors. V, D and J gene segments were assigned by aligning CDR3 sequences to IMGT reference sequences. For a sequence to be retained, at least a six-nucleotide match to both a V gene segment and a J gene segment was required. A rearrangement was called productive if the CDR3 had no stop codons and remained in frame with V and J, and every other rearrangement was called non-productive. CDR3 was defined according to IMGT convention as the region running from the second conserved V-encoded cysteine to the conserved J-encoded phenylalanine. The earlier analysis of 500 to 750 of the donors excluded any sequence lacking an unambiguous match to a single V gene segment. In an earlier analysis of about 590 of the donors, a V segment was called functional when productive rearrangements were above 56.7%, and segregating when the standard deviation between donors exceeded 5%. A statistical classification framework was built for diagnosing cytomegalovirus status from the catalog of TCR beta chain sequences. V and J gene assignment, in a later analysis, came from comparing TCR nucleotide sequences with IMGT/GENE-DB human TR gene sequences. In a later analysis, CDR3 sequences and most-parsimonious VDJ recombination scenarios were assigned using the TCRdist pipeline. In a later analysis, each TCR beta chain was defined by its CDR3 amino acid sequence together with its V-gene family, and reads without a unique V-gene family were excluded. As a way to deal with suspected cross-contamination and a sequencing artifact, a later analysis dropped 450 to 600 nucleotide sequences that were highly shared and had low generation probability. For each public chain, a later analysis derived a clonal expansion index from normalized ranks of inferred template counts within each repertoire. A later analysis computed generation probabilities with a VDJ recombination model fitted to out-of-frame rearrangements, and checked the results against IGoR. A later analysis scored TCR-TCR, TCR-HLA and TCR-CMV co-occurrence with hypergeometric tests, applying a repertoire-size bias correction to TCR pairs. False discovery rates were estimated in a later analysis by permuting HLA or CMV assignments 20 times. A later analysis grouped co-occurring TCRs with DBSCAN, adding TCRdist sequence similarity when clustering within HLA-allele-positive subsets. Co-occurrence clustering excluded repertoires with fewer than 30,000 or more than 120,000 public chains, plus five with anomalous nucleotide sharing. In its TCRdb copy, this immuneACCESS table keeps in-frame sequences only and misses some clones. Where compared with another copy, unresolved V genes explain less than half of these, and the others have no known cause. V, J and clone size derive from that table, while D and trimming were established from the DNA sequence. The sample table lists around 91,000 clones, just under 80% of them with a count of one. Clones ranked in the top ten supply about 4.2% of the sample.

The V and J segments used are TRBV5-6 and TRBJ2-5, and perhaps TRBD1 as D gene, on 6 matching bases. The clonotype was recovered from a male donor in good health and CMV-seropositive. The sequenced material came from PBMCs. Here the CDR3 is given as CASTIQGQETQYF. The DNA is as follows: TGTGCCAGCACGATACAGGGACAAGAGACCCAGTACTTC.